This TCR beta chain originates from a study of blood T cells in healthy people across ages. Study-level background: About one barcoded beta molecule per two T cells came from capture by template switching.

The authors ran a second PCR of roughly 6 to 12 cycles using a sample-barcoded 5' primer and a J-beta primer mix. Each cDNA molecule carried a tag from a template-switch adaptor that contained 12 random nucleotides. TCRdb reprocessed the 5' RACE reads via MiXCR and lists one record per CDR3 protein. The table lists 650,000 to 1,000,000 distinct CDR3 sequences, under 40% of them singletons, with under 15% in the top ten. Per germline, CDR1 LGHNA and CDR2 YNFKEQ. The CDR3 has 13 residues. Trimming removed 1 base from V and 3 bases from J, with 6 bases in between. This clonotype has ten or more counts. Its specificity is not known. Notes on the study in general: No conclusive comparison of naive versus antigen-experienced cells was possible with unsorted PBMCs.

Each of the donors had roughly 9.1 milliliters of peripheral blood drawn into EDTA-treated Vacutainer tubes. Sequenced input: blood. This receptor was taken from a man younger than 30 in good health. The genes are TRBV4-2 and TRBJ1-2; D remains ambiguous. The CDR3 DNA follows: TGTGCCAGCAGCCAAGGGACCGACTATGGCTACACCTTC. Encoded protein: CASSQGTDYGYTF.